These 20 T cell receptor beta chains originate from one sample sequenced in a study of cytomegalovirus exposure and HLA in healthy donors. 60 Vbeta and 13 Jbeta primers were used in PCR. Some clones are missing from TCRdb's copy, which holds only in-frame ones; the method was immunoSEQ multiplex PCR. The sample holds 96,000 or so clones. Sequenced material: PBMCs. These receptors originate from a woman aged 25 to 39 in good health and CMV-seronegative.

The chain has TRBV7-9 and TRBJ2-3; D remains ambiguous. Trimming removed 4 bases at V and 1 base at J, with 9 bases between. The CDR3 has 14 residues. Germline assignment: CDR1 SEHNR and CDR2 FQNEAQ (reference sequence). The CDR3 region has the DNA TGTGCCAGCAGCTCACCCTCGGGCACAGATACGCAGTATTTT. Amino acid sequence: CASSSPSGTDTQYF.

This chain links TRBV19 with TRBJ1-3, with 7 bases matching TRBD1. This CDR3 is built from 18 residues. V trimming: 3 bases; J trimming: 2 bases; junction bases outside the gene matches: 13. CDR1 is LNHDA, CDR2 SQIVND, per germline (reference sequence). The CDR3 spells CASSMGAPTGEAGNTIYF. CDR3 in DNA: TGTGCCAGTAGTATGGGCGCTCCTACAGGGGAAGCTGGAAACACCATATATTTT.

The chain uses TRBV7-3 and TRBJ2-1, with D possibly TRBD2 on 5 matching bases. This CDR3 is 13 amino acids long. Trimming shortened V by 5 bases and J by 7 bases, and 12 bases separated the two germline ends. Germline CDR1 and CDR2: SGHTA and FQGTGA. CDR3 nucleotides: TGTGCCAGCAGCCTCTCACTAGAGAATGAGCAGTTCTTC. It specifies CASSLSLENEQFF.

CDR3 sequence (DNA): TGCAGCGTTGTCCCCGGGACAGGGGGCAACACCATATATTTT. This gives the protein CSVVPGTGGNTIYF. The genes are TRBV29-1 and TRBJ1-3; TRBD1 agrees at 12 bases. This CDR3 spans 14 amino acids. CDR1 is SQVTM and CDR2 is ANQGSEA in the germline V gene. V lost 4 bases and J lost 7; bases outside the gene matches: 5.

The CDR3 DNA is TGTGCCAGCAGCCCCCTGACTAGCGGGCTGAACACCGGGGAGCTGTTTTTT. As protein: CASSPLTSGLNTGELFF. J is TRBJ2-2 and V is TRBV7-6; 10 nucleotides match TRBD2. CDR1 SGHVS and CDR2 FNYEAQ come from the germline V gene. Trimming at V came to 5 bases and at J to 1 base, leaving 7 bases not matched to a gene. This CDR3 comprises 17 residues.

The V gene is TRBV15, the J gene TRBJ2-7; D gene uncertain. CDR1 and CDR2 from the germline V gene are LNHNV and YYDKDF (reference sequence). The V end lost 2 bases, the J end lost 3 bases, and 14 bases lay between the germline ends. The CDR3 spans 15 residues. CDR3 protein: CATSRNTPGYYEQYF. As DNA, the CDR3 is TGTGCCACCAGCAGAAACACACCAGGCTACTACGAGCAGTACTTC.

The gene calls are TRBV6-1 and TRBJ2-3; 7 nucleotides match TRBD2. This CDR3 is 15 amino acids long. The germline CDR1 and CDR2 sequences are MNHNS and SASEGT. J gave up 3 bases and V 6 bases, and 9 bases lay outside the gene matches. The chain's CDR3 is CASRVLASGTDTQYF. For the CDR3, the DNA is TGTGCCAGCAGGGTACTAGCGTCGGGGACAGATACGCAGTATTTT.

This chain joins TRBV9 and TRBJ1-1; tentatively, D is TRBD1 (5 bases). This CDR3 comprises 10 residues. In germline, CDR1 is SGDLS, CDR2 YYNGEE. V lost 10 bases to trimming and J lost 5 bases, with 9 bases between them. The DNA of the CDR3 is TGTGCCTGGGGGGTAACTGAAGCTTTCTTT. Amino acids: CAWGVTEAFF.

The chain has TRBV7-9 and TRBJ2-1; the match to TRBD2 covers 8 bases. The CDR3 is 15 residues long. Germline loops: CDR1 SEHNR, CDR2 FQNEAQ (reference sequence). V gave up 4 bases and J gave up 7 bases; unmatched junction bases: 9. Here the CDR3 reads CASSSSLSGGNEQFF. The CDR3 DNA reads TGTGCCAGCAGCTCGAGCCTCTCGGGGGGGAATGAGCAGTTCTTC.

The chain has TRBV15 and TRBJ2-1, with 11 bases identical to TRBD2. J gave up 4 bases and V 5 bases, and 4 bases lay outside the gene matches. The CDR3 runs to 15 residues. The germline V gene has CDR1 LNHNV and CDR2 YYDKDF (reference sequence). The CDR3 DNA sequence: TGTGCCACCAGCGTAGCGGGAGGGCGGTACAATGAGCAGTTCTTC. Translating gives CATSVAGGRYNEQFF.

The chain joins TRBV11-2 to TRBJ2-1; 12 nucleotides agree with TRBD2. Germline values: CDR1 SGHAT, CDR2 FQNNGV. The CDR3 consists of 15 residues. The V and J ends lost 1 base and 9 bases, in that order; junction bases with no gene match: 4. The CDR3 nucleotides read TGTGCCAGCAGCTTAGTTGCTAGCGGGGGGGTTGAGCAGTTCTTC. Translated: CASSLVASGGVEQFF. Variable domain in full (rest from reference TRBV11-2 and TRBJ2-1): EAGVAQSPRYKIIEKRQSVAFWCNPISGHATLYWYQQILGQGPKLLIQFQNNGVVDDSQLPKDRFSAERLKGVDSTLKIQPAKLEDSAVYLCASSLVASGGVEQFFGPGTRLTVL.

In the case of this clone: In the same sample, other DNA sequences code for this CDR3. The chain couples TRBV28 to TRBJ2-2, with 9 bases aligning to TRBD2. Looked up from germline, CDR1 is MDHEN and CDR2 is SYDVKM. V trimming: 5 bases; J trimming: 0 bases; junction bases outside the gene matches: 1. This CDR3 is 15 amino acids long. The CDR3: CASSRTSANTGELFF. CDR3 coding DNA: TGTGCCAGCAGTCGGACTAGCGCGAACACCGGGGAGCTGTTTTTT.

This chain links TRBV7-9 with TRBJ1-2, with TRBD1 matching 8 bases. The trim removed 5 bases at V and 2 bases at J, leaving 13 bases unmatched. The CDR3 totals 17 residues. Per the germline V gene, CDR1 is SEHNR and CDR2 is FQNEAQ (reference sequence). CDR3 residues: CASSPGGGQGGNYGYTF. The CDR3 DNA reads TGTGCCAGCAGCCCCGGGGGAGGACAGGGAGGGAACTATGGCTACACCTTC.

The chain is built from TRBV6-6 and TRBJ2-5, with 8 bases matching TRBD1. With 0 bases clipped from V and 1 base from J, the junction kept 1 base outside the gene matches. CDR3 length equals 15 residues. Per the germline V gene, CDR1 is MNHNY and CDR2 is SVGAGI (reference sequence). The CDR3: CASSYSTGVQETQYF. CDR3 DNA sequence: TGTGCCAGCAGTTACTCGACAGGGGTCCAAGAGACCCAGTACTTC.

This chain connects TRBV28 to TRBJ1-1, with D unclear. There are 11 residues in the CDR3. Per the germline V gene, CDR1 is MDHEN and CDR2 is SYDVKM. V was cut by 2 bases and J by 7 bases, with 5 bases left in between. CDR3 residues: CASSLQYEAFF. CDR3 DNA: TGTGCCAGCAGTTTACAGTATGAAGCTTTCTTT.

The chain joins TRBV6-4 to TRBJ2-1; D not resolved. V lost 3 bases, J lost 9 bases, and 15 bases lay in between. Germline CDR1 reads MRHNA; CDR2 reads SNTAGT. The CDR3 loop spans 14 amino acids. As DNA, the CDR3 is TGTGCCAGCAGTGAAGTGGGCCTCATCGGTGAGCAGTTCTTC. As protein: CASSEVGLIGEQFF.

The chain couples TRBV5-1 to TRBJ2-5, with 11 bases aligning to TRBD2. This CDR3 spans 20 amino acids. Germline CDR1 SGHRS, CDR2 YFSETQ. Losses at the gene ends were 5 bases for V and 2 bases for J; bases not matched to a gene: 20. The CDR3 here is CASRPASGLAGLWGQETQYF. CDR3 in DNA: TGCGCCAGCAGACCAGCATCCGGACTAGCGGGCCTATGGGGACAAGAGACCCAGTACTTC. The full variable domain, completed using reference TRBV5-1 and TRBJ2-5, is KAGVTQTPRYLIKTRGQQVTLSCSPISGHRSVSWYQQTPGQGLQFLFEYFSETQRNKGNFPGRFSGRQFSNSRSEMNVSTLELGDSALYLCASRPASGLAGLWGQETQYFGPGTRLLVL.

This chain uses TRBV18 with TRBJ1-1; D remains ambiguous. CDR1 KGHSH and CDR2 LQKENI come from the germline V gene. The CDR3 contains 16 residues. V lost 3 bases, J lost 7 bases, and 21 bases lay in between. The CDR3 reads CASSPGVTPDILEAFF. CDR3 DNA sequence: TGTGCCAGCTCACCCGGGGTGACACCCGATATCCTTGAAGCTTTCTTT.

J is TRBJ2-3 and V is TRBV28; D call uncertain. This CDR3 region has 15 residues. The germline gives CDR1 MDHEN, CDR2 SYDVKM. Trimming removed 5 bases at V and 0 bases at J, with 12 bases between. CDR3 loop: CASSPLELSTDTQYF. In nucleotides, the CDR3 is TGTGCCAGCAGTCCCCTAGAATTGAGCACAGATACGCAGTATTTT.

This chain joins TRBV11-2 and TRBJ2-3; 9 nucleotides agree with TRBD1. Germline V lookup: CDR1 SGHAT, CDR2 FQNNGV. Germline trimming cut 1 base from V and 4 bases from J; bases unmatched to any gene: 6. The CDR3 loop spans 16 amino acids. The CDR3 reads CASSLAGTGNPDTQYF. CDR3 bases: TGTGCCAGCAGCTTAGCCGGGACAGGGAACCCAGATACGCAGTATTTT.